This TCR beta chain was sequenced for a study of cytomegalovirus exposure and HLA in healthy donors. Study summary: Within an early data release were about 85 million unique TCRs drawn from HLA-typed donors. Study-wide points: In a later analysis, a missense DCLRE1C variant was linked to TCR beta V- and J-gene trimming. Across all donors, roughly uniform sequencing depth was an assumption of the presence/absence analyses.

Concerning this clone itself: The antigen remains undetermined.

The CDR3 spans 12 residues. The germline CDR1 and CDR2 sequences are MNHEY and SVGAGI. The V end was cut by 6 bases, the J end by 6 bases, with 12 bases between. Vbeta (60) and Jbeta (13) primers were used in the PCR. Measured with immunoSEQ multiplex PCR; TCRdb has only the in-frame clones, and not every one. The sample lists over 150,000 clones; about 72% were seen once. The chain is built from TRBV6-5 and TRBJ2-7; D is possibly TRBD1 (6 bases). The specimen sequenced was PBMCs. The receptor was derived from a man over 45 in good health and CMV-seropositive. The DNA of the CDR3 is TGTGCCAGCAGACAGGGAATCGGCGAGCAGTACTTC. Translated, it gives CASRQGIGEQYF.